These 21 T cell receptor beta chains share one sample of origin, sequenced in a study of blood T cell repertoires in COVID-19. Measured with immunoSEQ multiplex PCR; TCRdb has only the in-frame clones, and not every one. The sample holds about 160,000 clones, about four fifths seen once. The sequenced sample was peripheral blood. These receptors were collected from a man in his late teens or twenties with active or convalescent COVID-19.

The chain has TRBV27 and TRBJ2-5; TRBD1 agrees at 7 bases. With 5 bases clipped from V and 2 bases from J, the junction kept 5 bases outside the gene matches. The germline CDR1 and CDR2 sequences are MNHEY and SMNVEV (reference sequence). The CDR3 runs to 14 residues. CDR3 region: CASSIPGQQETQYF. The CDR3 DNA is TGTGCCAGCAGTATCCCGGGACAGCAAGAGACCCAGTACTTC.

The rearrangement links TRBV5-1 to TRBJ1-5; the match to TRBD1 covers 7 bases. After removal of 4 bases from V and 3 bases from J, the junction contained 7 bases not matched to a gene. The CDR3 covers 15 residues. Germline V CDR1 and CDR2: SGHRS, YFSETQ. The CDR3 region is CASSLEGGANQPQHF. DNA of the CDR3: TGCGCCAGCAGCCTAGAAGGGGGCGCCAATCAGCCCCAGCATTTT.

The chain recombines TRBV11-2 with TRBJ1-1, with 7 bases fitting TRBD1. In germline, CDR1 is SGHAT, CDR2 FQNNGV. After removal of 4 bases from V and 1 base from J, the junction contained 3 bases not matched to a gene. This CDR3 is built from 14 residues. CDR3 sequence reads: CASSSTGTNTEAFF. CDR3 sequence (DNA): TGTGCCAGCAGCTCGACAGGGACGAACACTGAAGCTTTCTTT.

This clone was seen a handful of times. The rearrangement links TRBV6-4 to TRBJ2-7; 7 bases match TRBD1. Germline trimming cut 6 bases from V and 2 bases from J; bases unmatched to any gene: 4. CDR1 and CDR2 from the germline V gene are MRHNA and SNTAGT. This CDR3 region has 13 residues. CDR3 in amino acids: CASRVGQAYEQYF. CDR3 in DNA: TGTGCCAGCAGGGTTGGACAGGCCTACGAGCAGTACTTC.

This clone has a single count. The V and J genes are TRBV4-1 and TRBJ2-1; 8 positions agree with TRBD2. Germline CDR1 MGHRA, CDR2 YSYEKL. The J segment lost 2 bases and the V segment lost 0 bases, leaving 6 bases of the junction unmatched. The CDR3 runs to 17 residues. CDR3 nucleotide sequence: TGCGCCAGCAGCCAAGATGGCTCACTAGCGGCCTACAATGAGCAGTTCTTC. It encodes CASSQDGSLAAYNEQFF.

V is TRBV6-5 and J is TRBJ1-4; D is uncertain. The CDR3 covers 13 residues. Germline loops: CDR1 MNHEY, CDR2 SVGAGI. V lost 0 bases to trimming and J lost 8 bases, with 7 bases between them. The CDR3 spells CASSYSIREKLFF. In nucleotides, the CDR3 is TGTGCCAGCAGTTACTCGATTCGGGAAAAACTGTTTTTT.

The CDR3 region is CASRGVVITDTQYF. CDR3 DNA: TGTGCCAGCAGGGGAGTGGTCATCACAGATACGCAGTATTTT. V usage is TRBV28 and J usage is TRBJ2-3, with TRBD2 as a possible D gene (5 bases). CDR1 is MDHEN and CDR2 is SYDVKM in the germline V gene. The V end was cut by 6 bases, the J end by 2 bases, with 12 bases between. CDR3 length: 14 residues.

Here the CDR3 reads CASSPDIPRADTQYF. For the CDR3, the DNA is TGTGCCAGCTCACCGGACATTCCTCGGGCAGATACGCAGTATTTT. This chain uses TRBV18 with TRBJ2-3, with D perhaps TRBD1 (5 bases). The CDR3 sequence is 15 residues long. The germline CDR1 and CDR2 sequences are KGHSH and LQKENI. V was clipped by 3 bases and J by 4 bases, with 14 bases between them. Full variable domain (remainder filled in from reference TRBV18 and TRBJ2-3): NAGVMQNPRHLVRRRGQEARLRCSPMKGHSHVYWYRQLPEEGLKFMVYLQKENIIDESGMPKERFSAEFPKEGPSILRIQQVVRGDSAAYFCASSPDIPRADTQYFGPGTRLTVL.

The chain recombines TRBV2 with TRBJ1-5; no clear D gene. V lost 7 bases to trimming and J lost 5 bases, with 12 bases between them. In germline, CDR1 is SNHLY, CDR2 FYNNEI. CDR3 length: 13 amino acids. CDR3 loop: CASKGIGDQPQHF. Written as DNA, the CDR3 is TGTGCCAGCAAAGGGATCGGGGATCAGCCCCAGCATTTT.

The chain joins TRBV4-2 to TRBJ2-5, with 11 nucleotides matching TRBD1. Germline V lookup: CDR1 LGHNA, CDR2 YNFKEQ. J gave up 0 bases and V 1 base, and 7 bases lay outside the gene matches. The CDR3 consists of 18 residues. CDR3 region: CASSQGTGGLVNQETQYF. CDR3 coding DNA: TGTGCCAGCAGCCAAGGGACAGGGGGCTTGGTTAACCAAGAGACCCAGTACTTC.

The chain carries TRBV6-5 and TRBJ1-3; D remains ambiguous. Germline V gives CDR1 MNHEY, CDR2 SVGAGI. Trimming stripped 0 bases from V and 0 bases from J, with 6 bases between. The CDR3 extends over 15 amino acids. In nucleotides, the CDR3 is TGTGCCAGCAGTTACTCCGTTAACTCTGGAAACACCATATATTTT. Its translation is CASSYSVNSGNTIYF.

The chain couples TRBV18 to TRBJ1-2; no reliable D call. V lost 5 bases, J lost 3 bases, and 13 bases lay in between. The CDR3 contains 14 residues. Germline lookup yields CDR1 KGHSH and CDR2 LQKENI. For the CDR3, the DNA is TGTGCCAGCTCAACCTCCGGGTCTTACTATGGCTACACCTTC. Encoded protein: CASSTSGSYYGYTF.

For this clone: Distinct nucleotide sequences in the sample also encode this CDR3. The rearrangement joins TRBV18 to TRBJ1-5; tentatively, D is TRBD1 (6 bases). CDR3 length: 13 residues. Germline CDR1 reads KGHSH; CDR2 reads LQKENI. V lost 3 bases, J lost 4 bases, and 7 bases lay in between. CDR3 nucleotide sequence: TGTGCCAGCTCACCGGACAGTAATCAGCCCCAGCATTTT. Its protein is CASSPDSNQPQHF.

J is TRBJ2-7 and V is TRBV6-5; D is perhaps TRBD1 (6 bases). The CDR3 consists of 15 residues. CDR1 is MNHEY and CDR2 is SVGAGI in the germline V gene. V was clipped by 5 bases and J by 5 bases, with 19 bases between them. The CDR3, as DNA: TGTGCCAGCAGTCTTTCGTACAGGGTCACCCACGAGCAGTACTTC. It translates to CASSLSYRVTHEQYF.

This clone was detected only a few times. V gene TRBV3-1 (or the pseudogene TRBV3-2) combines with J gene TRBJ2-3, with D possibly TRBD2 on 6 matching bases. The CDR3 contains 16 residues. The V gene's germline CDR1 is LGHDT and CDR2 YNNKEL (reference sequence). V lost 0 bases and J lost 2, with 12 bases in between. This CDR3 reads CASSQDRAGNTDTQYF. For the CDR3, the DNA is TGTGCCAGCAGCCAAGATCGGGCGGGAAACACAGATACGCAGTATTTT.

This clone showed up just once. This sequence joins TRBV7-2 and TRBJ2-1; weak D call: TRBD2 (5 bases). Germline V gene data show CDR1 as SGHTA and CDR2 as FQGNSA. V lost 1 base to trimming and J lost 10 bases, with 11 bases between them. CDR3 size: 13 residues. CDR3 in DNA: TGTGCCAGCAGCTTAGTAGGGCCGGGGGAGCAGTTCTTC. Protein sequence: CASSLVGPGEQFF.

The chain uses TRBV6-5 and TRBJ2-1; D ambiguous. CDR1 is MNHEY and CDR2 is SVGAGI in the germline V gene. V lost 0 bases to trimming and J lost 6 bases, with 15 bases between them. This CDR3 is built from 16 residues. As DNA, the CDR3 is TGTGCCAGCAGTTACTCCGAGCTACACTATCGCAATGAGCAGTTCTTC. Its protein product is CASSYSELHYRNEQFF.

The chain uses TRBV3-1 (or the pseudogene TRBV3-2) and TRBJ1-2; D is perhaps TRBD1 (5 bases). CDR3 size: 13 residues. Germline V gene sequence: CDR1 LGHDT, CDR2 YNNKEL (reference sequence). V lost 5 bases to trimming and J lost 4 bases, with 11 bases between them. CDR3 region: CASSSQESYGYTF. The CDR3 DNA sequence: TGTGCCAGCAGCTCACAGGAGAGCTATGGCTACACCTTC.

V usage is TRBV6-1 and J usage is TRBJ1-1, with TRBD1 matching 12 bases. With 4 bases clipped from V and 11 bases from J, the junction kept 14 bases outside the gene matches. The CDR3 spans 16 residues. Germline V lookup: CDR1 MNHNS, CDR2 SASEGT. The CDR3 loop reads CASSGGTGGGVGRAFF. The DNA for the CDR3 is TGTGCCAGCAGTGGAGGGACAGGGGGCGGCGTTGGTCGGGCTTTCTTT.

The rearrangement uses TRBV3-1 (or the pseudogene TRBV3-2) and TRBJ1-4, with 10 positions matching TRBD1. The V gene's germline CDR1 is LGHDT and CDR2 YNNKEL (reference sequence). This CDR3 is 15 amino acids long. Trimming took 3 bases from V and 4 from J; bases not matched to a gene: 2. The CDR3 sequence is CASSHRTGGNEKLFF. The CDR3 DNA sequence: TGTGCCAGCAGCCATCGGACAGGGGGTAATGAAAAACTGTTTTTT.

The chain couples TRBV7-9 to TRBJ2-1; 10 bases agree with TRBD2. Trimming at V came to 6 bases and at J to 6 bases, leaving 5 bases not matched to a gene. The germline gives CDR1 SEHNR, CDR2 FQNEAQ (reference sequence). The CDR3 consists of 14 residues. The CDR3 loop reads CASSFSGGFNEQFF. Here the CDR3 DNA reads TGTGCCAGCAGTTTTAGCGGGGGGTTCAATGAGCAGTTCTTC. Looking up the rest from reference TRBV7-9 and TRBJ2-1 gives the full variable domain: DTGVSQNPRHKITKRGQNVTFRCDPISEHNRLYWYRQTLGQGPEFLTYFQNEAQLEKSRLLSDRFSAERPKGSFSTLEIQRTEQGDSAMYLCASSFSGGFNEQFFGPGTRLTVL.